The present T cell receptor beta chain was sequenced within a study of CD8 T cells in ankylosing spondylitis. Broader study findings: A motif of roughly 8 highly homologous TCR beta variants was seen as apparently characteristic of ankylosing spondylitis blood.

TCRdb itself ran the 5' RACE reads through MiXCR, one entry per CDR3 protein. This table holds roughly 180,000 distinct CDR3 sequences, around 13% found once. This clonotype was counted at least ten times. Its antigen is as yet unknown. The CDR3 has 18 amino acids. Trimming removed 0 bases from V and 0 bases from J, with 15 bases in between. CDR1 is DFQATT, CDR2 SNEGSKA, per germline (reference sequence). The V and J genes are TRBV20-1 and TRBJ2-6; D is tentatively TRBD1 or TRBD2 (6 bases each). Sequenced: blood, either unsorted or a sorted T cell fraction (not recorded which). The TCR sequence derives from a male donor with ankylosing spondylitis or in good health (not recorded which). DNA of the CDR3: TGCAGTGCTAGAGATAGGGGGGAGACCCCCTCTGGGGCCAACGTCCTGACTTTC. This gives the protein CSARDRGETPSGANVLTF.